This record covers a single T cell receptor beta chain. Antigen specificity is unknown. Assay execution took place at the deep level. Data came from immunoSEQ multiplex PCR; TCRdb stores just in-frame clones and leaves some out. The sample carries about a million clones, roughly 80% recorded once. The sample comes from a study of shared clonotypes between healthy human individuals. Study-wide results and caveats: Several donors held roughly 5% of naive CD4 clonotypes in common.

Germline V CDR1 and CDR2: MNHEY, SVGAGI. V was clipped by 6 bases and J by 7 bases; unmatched bases: 7. There are 13 residues in the CDR3. The TCR originated in a young man in good health. Some clones in this sample may be carry-over from other donors' samples. The chain links TRBV6-5 to TRBJ1-2, with 8 positions matching TRBD1. Sequenced sample: memory CD4+ T cells from PBMCs. The sample's subset: CD45RA-negative fraction. Here the CDR3 reads CASRGTGESGYTF. CDR3 sequence (DNA): TGTGCCAGCAGAGGGACAGGAGAGAGTGGCTACACCTTC.